This T cell receptor beta chain was sequenced for a study of T cells after yellow fever vaccination. TCRdb reprocessed the 5' RACE reads with MiXCR, giving one entry per CDR3 protein. The sample holds a few hundred thousand distinct CDR3 sequences, over 5% seen once. There are 14 residues in the CDR3. V lost 0 bases and J lost 10; bases outside the gene matches: 8. Germline CDR1 and CDR2: DFQATT and SNEGSKA (reference sequence). J is TRBJ2-1 and V is TRBV20-1, with TRBD2 matching over 8 bases. This sequence originates from a man younger than 45 who received the YFV17D yellow fever vaccine. Here the sequenced sample was PBMCs, taken 5 days after the yellow fever booster vaccination. For the CDR3, the DNA is TGCAGTGCTAGAGATCCTTGGACTAGCCGGGAGCAGTTCTTC. Protein product: CSARDPWTSREQFF.